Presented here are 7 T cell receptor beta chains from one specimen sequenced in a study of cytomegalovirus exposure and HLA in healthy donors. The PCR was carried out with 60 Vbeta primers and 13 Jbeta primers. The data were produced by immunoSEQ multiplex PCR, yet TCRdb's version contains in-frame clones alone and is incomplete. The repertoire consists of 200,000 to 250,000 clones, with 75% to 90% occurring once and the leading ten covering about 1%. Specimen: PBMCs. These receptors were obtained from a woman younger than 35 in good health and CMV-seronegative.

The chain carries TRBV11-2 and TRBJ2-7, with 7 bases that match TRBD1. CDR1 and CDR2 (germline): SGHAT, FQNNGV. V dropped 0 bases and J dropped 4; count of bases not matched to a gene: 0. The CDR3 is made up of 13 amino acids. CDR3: CASSLDRGYEQYF. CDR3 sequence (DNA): TGTGCCAGCAGCTTAGACAGGGGGTACGAGCAGTACTTC.

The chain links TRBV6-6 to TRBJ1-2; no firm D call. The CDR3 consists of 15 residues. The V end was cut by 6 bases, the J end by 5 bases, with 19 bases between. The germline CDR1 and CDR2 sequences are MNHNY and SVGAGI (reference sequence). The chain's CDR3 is CASRSQGGSGYGYTF. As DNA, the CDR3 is TGTGCCAGCAGATCCCAAGGAGGGTCGGGGTATGGCTACACCTTC.

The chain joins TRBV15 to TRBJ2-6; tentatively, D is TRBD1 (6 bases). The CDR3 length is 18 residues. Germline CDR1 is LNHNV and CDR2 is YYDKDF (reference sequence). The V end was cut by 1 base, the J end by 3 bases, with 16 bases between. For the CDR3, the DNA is TGTGCCACCAGCAGAGCGCGACGGACAGCGCTTGGGGCCAACGTCCTGACTTTC. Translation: CATSRARRTALGANVLTF.

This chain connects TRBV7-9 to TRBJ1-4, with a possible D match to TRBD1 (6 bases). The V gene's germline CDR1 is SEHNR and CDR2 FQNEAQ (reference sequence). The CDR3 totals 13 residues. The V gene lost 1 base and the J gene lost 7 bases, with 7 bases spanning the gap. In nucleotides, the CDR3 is TGTGCCAGCAGCTTAGAGGGGGTTGAAAAACTGTTTTTT. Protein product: CASSLEGVEKLFF.

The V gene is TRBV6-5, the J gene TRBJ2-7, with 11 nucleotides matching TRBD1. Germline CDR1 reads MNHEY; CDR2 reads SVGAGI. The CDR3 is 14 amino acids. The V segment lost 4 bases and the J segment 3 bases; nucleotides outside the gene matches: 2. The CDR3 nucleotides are TGTGCCAGCAGTTTCGGGACAGGGGGCTACGAGCAGTACTTC. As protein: CASSFGTGGYEQYF.

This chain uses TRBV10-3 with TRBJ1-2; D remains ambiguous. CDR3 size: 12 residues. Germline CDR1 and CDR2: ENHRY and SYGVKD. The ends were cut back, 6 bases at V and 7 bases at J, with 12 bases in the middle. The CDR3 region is CAISYSVSGYTF. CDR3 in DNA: TGTGCCATCAGCTACTCGGTTAGTGGCTACACCTTC.

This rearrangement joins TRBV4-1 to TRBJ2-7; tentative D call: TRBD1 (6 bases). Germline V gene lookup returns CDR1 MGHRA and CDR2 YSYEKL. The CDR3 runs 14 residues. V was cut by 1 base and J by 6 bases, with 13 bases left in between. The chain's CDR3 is CASSQVVGAGEQYF. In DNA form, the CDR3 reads TGCGCCAGCAGCCAAGTGGTGGGGGCGGGCGAGCAGTACTTC.